This T cell receptor beta chain was sequenced in a study of Graves' ophthalmopathy and Graves' hyperthyroidism. Each diagnosis was determined on the basis of clinical symptoms, serum thyroxine, TRAb, thyroid ultrasound and orbital computed tomography. As the template, RNA transcripts were used to amplify TCR beta CDR3 regions. The library came from an HTBI-primed first-round RT-PCR and a second-round multiplex PCR. Each CDR3 protein gets one entry after TCRdb re-called the multiplex PCR reads with MiXCR. The sample holds around 590,000 distinct CDR3 sequences, 35% to 45% seen once. The source is an adult man with Graves' hyperthyroidism. Sequenced input: peripheral blood or thyroid tissue (not recorded which).

The DNA of the CDR3 is TGCAGCGTTGGTGGGGGGCTCACTGAAGCTTTCTTT. Translation gives CSVGGGLTEAFF. This chain uses TRBV29-1 with TRBJ1-1; a weak D match, TRBD1 (6 bases). Trimming cost V 4 bases and J 4 bases, with 10 bases left between them. The CDR3 contains 12 residues. Germline V gene sequence: CDR1 SQVTM, CDR2 ANQGSEA.